This T cell receptor beta chain was identified in a study of patients and donors after allogeneic stem cell transplantation. Trimming cost V 0 bases and J 6 bases; bases outside gene matches: 10. The germline V gene has CDR1 LGHNA and CDR2 YSLEER. The CDR3 contains 16 residues. TCRdb independently ran MiXCR on the RT-PCR reads; one entry per CDR3 protein. The table includes roughly 880,000 distinct CDR3 sequences, more than 15% detected once. The sample comprised blood, either unsorted or a sorted T cell fraction (not recorded which). This clonotype originated in a human donor who was either an allogeneic HSCT recipient or a stem cell or donor lymphocyte infusion donor (not recorded which). It is not recorded whose cells these are; they may come from a transplant donor. V and J are TRBV4-3 and TRBJ1-2; 7 nucleotides match TRBD1. CDR3 protein: CASSQDFSARGDGYTF. The CDR3 DNA is TGCGCCAGCAGCCAAGATTTTAGCGCCAGGGGGGATGGCTACACCTTC.